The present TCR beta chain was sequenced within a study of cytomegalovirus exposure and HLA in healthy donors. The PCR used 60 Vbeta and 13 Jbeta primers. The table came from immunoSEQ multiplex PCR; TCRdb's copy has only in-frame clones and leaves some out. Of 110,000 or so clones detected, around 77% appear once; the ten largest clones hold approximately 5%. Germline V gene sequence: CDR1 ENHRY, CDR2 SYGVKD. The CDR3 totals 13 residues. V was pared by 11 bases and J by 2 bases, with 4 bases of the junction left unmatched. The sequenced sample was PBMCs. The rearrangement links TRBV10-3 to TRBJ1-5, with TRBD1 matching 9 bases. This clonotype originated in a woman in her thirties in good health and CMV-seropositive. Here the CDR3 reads CAVQGAGNQPQHF. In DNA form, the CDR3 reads TGTGCCGTACAGGGGGCGGGCAATCAGCCCCAGCATTTT.